The rows below give T cell receptor beta chains drawn from one sample of a study of beta chain features in type 1 diabetes. Profiling relied on immunoSEQ multiplex PCR, and the TCRdb table lists in-frame clones only, not all of them. The sample holds some 22,000 clones; over 60% are singletons and the top ten take about 2.2%. The specimen sequenced was Tregs from blood. These TCRs come from a woman aged 40 to 50 in good health. The CDR3 runs from the conserved cysteine through the conserved F or W. The D gene is left open where the match is weak. Rows give clone size only sometimes, using once, few, many, or a class for an expanded clone.

abundance: .
d_gene: TRBD2
v_gene: TRBV11-2
j_gene: TRBJ2-5
CDR3nt: TGTGCCAGCACCCGGGGGGGGAGAGAGACCCAGTACTTC
CDR3aa: CASTRGGRETQYF

abundance: few
d_gene: TRBD1
v_gene: TRBV11-2
j_gene: TRBJ2-2
CDR3nt: TGTGCCAGCAGCTTTCGACGACAGGGGGGTGTTCGGGAGCTGTTTTTT
CDR3aa: CASSFRRQGGVRELFF

abundance: few
d_gene: TRBD1
v_gene: TRBV6-5
j_gene: TRBJ2-3
CDR3nt: TGTGCCAGCACGGAAGGGGGCCGTGATACGCAGTATTTT
CDR3aa: CASTEGGRDTQYF

abundance: .
d_gene: .
v_gene: TRBV7-2
j_gene: TRBJ2-7
CDR3nt: TGTGCCAGCAGCGAGGCCTACGAGCAGTACTTC
CDR3aa: CASSEAYEQYF

abundance: .
d_gene: TRBD1
v_gene: TRBV6-5
j_gene: TRBJ1-6
CDR3nt: TGTGCCAGCAGGGGGGGACAGAATAATTCACCCCTCCACTTT
CDR3aa: CASRGGQNNSPLHF

abundance: .
d_gene: .
v_gene: TRBV18
j_gene: TRBJ1-2
CDR3nt: TGTGCCAGCTCACCAATAGGAGGGTCGAGCTATGGCTACACCTTC
CDR3aa: CASSPIGGSSYGYTF

abundance: .
d_gene: .
v_gene: TRBV7-2
j_gene: TRBJ2-5
CDR3nt: TGTGCCAGCAGCGGCCAAACAGGGTTGGAGACCCAGTACTTC
CDR3aa: CASSGQTGLETQYF

abundance: .
d_gene: .
v_gene: TRBV5-4
j_gene: TRBJ2-3
CDR3nt: TGTGCCAGCAGCGGCGGGACTTTCCCCCTAACAGATACGCAGTATTTT
CDR3aa: CASSGGTFPLTDTQYF

abundance: .
d_gene: .
v_gene: TRBV5-5
j_gene: TRBJ2-5
CDR3nt: TGTGCCAGCAGCAGGGGCCCGGAAGAGACCCAGTACTTC
CDR3aa: CASSRGPEETQYF

abundance: .
d_gene: .
v_gene: TRBV6-5
j_gene: TRBJ1-2
CDR3nt: TGTGCCAGCAGCCTGACAGTTAACTATGGCTACACCTTC
CDR3aa: CASSLTVNYGYTF

abundance: .
d_gene: TRBD1
v_gene: TRBV5-1
j_gene: TRBJ2-1
CDR3nt: TGCGCCAGCAGCTTGGAAGGGACAGGGGTCTACAATGAGCAGTTCTTC
CDR3aa: CASSLEGTGVYNEQFF

abundance: .
d_gene: .
v_gene: TRBV2
j_gene: TRBJ2-3
CDR3nt: TGTGCCAGCAGTACAGGTCCCTCGGATACGCAGTATTTT
CDR3aa: CASSTGPSDTQYF

abundance: .
d_gene: TRBD2
v_gene: TRBV7-2
j_gene: TRBJ2-7
CDR3nt: TGTGCCAGCACCCCCGTGACGGGGGGATTCGCCGAGCAGTACTTC
CDR3aa: CASTPVTGGFAEQYF

abundance: few
d_gene: .
v_gene: TRBV7-9
j_gene: TRBJ1-4
CDR3nt: TGTGCCAGCAGCTTATCGAACCAGAATGAAAAACTGTTTTTT
CDR3aa: CASSLSNQNEKLFF

abundance: .
d_gene: TRBD1
v_gene: TRBV6-1
j_gene: TRBJ1-2
CDR3nt: TGTGCCAGCAGAAGACAGGGTCCCTATGGCTACACCTTC
CDR3aa: CASRRQGPYGYTF

abundance: few
d_gene: TRBD1
v_gene: TRBV7-9
j_gene: TRBJ1-3
CDR3nt: TGTGCCGGACAGGGGGCTGGAAACACCATATATTTT
CDR3aa: CAGQGAGNTIYF

abundance: .
d_gene: TRBD2
v_gene: TRBV5-4
j_gene: TRBJ2-1
CDR3nt: TGTGCCAGCAGTCTCAACCCCGGGACTATTAACAATGAGCAGTTCTTC
CDR3aa: CASSLNPGTINNEQFF

abundance: .
d_gene: .
v_gene: TRBV29-1
j_gene: TRBJ1-3
CDR3nt: TGCAGCGCCGCCCAGGGCTCTGGAAACACCATATATTTT
CDR3aa: CSAAQGSGNTIYF

abundance: .
d_gene: TRBD1
v_gene: TRBV19
j_gene: TRBJ1-5
CDR3nt: TGTGCCAGTAGTTGGACAGGCTGGAATCAGCCCCAGCATTTT
CDR3aa: CASSWTGWNQPQHF

abundance: .
d_gene: .
v_gene: TRBV29-1
j_gene: TRBJ2-5
CDR3nt: TGCAGCGGGGCCCACCTTGGAATGGAGACCCAGTACTTC
CDR3aa: CSGAHLGMETQYF

abundance: .
d_gene: .
v_gene: TRBV5-6
j_gene: TRBJ2-7
CDR3nt: TGTGCCAGCAGCTTTTTCCAGGGATCCTACGAGCAGTACTTC
CDR3aa: CASSFFQGSYEQYF

abundance: once
d_gene: TRBD1
v_gene: TRBV10-2
j_gene: TRBJ1-3
CDR3nt: TGCGCCAGCAGTCAGACAGGGGGAGGTGGAAACACCATATATTTT
CDR3aa: CASSQTGGGGNTIYF

abundance: .
d_gene: .
v_gene: TRBV7-8
j_gene: TRBJ1-3
CDR3nt: TGTGCCAGCAGCCCACATTACCCCACAGTCTCTGGAAACACCATATATTTT
CDR3aa: CASSPHYPTVSGNTIYF

abundance: .
d_gene: .
v_gene: TRBV7-9
j_gene: TRBJ2-3
CDR3nt: TGTGCCAGCAGCCCCTTAGATTCGGGCACAGATACGCAGTATTTT
CDR3aa: CASSPLDSGTDTQYF

abundance: once
d_gene: .
v_gene: TRBV7-9
j_gene: TRBJ2-7
CDR3nt: TGTGCCAGCAGCTTAGCGGGGAGCCTCGGGGAGCAGTACTTC
CDR3aa: CASSLAGSLGEQYF

abundance: .
d_gene: TRBD1
v_gene: TRBV18
j_gene: TRBJ2-1
CDR3nt: TGTGCCAGCTCGGGGGACAGGGAAATTGTCTACAATGAGCAGTTCTTC
CDR3aa: CASSGDREIVYNEQFF

abundance: .
d_gene: .
v_gene: TRBV27
j_gene: TRBJ2-2
CDR3nt: TGTGCCAGCAGTCGATATAGCGGAGGGGCCCTTTCCGGGGAGCTGTTTTTT
CDR3aa: CASSRYSGGALSGELFF

abundance: .
d_gene: TRBD1
v_gene: TRBV7-2
j_gene: TRBJ2-3
CDR3nt: TGTGCCAGCAGCGTAGGACAGGGGCAGGGCACAGATACGCAGTATTTT
CDR3aa: CASSVGQGQGTDTQYF

abundance: few
d_gene: .
v_gene: TRBV10-3
j_gene: TRBJ2-4
CDR3nt: TGTGCCATCAGTGAGTCGGAGGACATTCAGTACTTC
CDR3aa: CAISESEDIQYF

abundance: .
d_gene: .
v_gene: TRBV27
j_gene: TRBJ1-1
CDR3nt: TGTGCCAGCAGTAGAGGCACAGGGCCAAAGGCTGTTGAAGCTTTCTTT
CDR3aa: CASSRGTGPKAVEAFF

abundance: few
d_gene: TRBD2
v_gene: TRBV2
j_gene: TRBJ2-1
CDR3nt: TGTGCCAGCAGTTGGAATGTCGCCCTAACCGGGGCCACGGGGGGGAACTCCTACAATGAGCAGTTCTTC
CDR3aa: CASSWNVALTGATGGNSYNEQFF

abundance: once
d_gene: .
v_gene: TRBV7-9
j_gene: TRBJ2-5
CDR3nt: TGTGCCAGCAGCTTAGATTGGGCAGGGGTAACGGAGACCCAGTACTTC
CDR3aa: CASSLDWAGVTETQYF

abundance: .
d_gene: .
v_gene: TRBV7-8
j_gene: TRBJ2-1
CDR3nt: TGTGCCAGCAGCTTAGTCCTGACTAATGAGCAGTTCTTC
CDR3aa: CASSLVLTNEQFF

abundance: .
d_gene: .
v_gene: TRBV28
j_gene: TRBJ2-2
CDR3nt: TGTGCCAGCAGTTTATCGGCAGGGCCCTTGAACACCGGGGAGCTGTTTTTT
CDR3aa: CASSLSAGPLNTGELFF

abundance: .
d_gene: TRBD1
v_gene: TRBV19
j_gene: TRBJ2-6
CDR3nt: TGTGCCAGTAGTATGTGGGGGACAGGCCTCTCTGGGGCCAACGTCCTGACTTTC
CDR3aa: CASSMWGTGLSGANVLTF

abundance: .
d_gene: TRBD1
v_gene: TRBV20-1
j_gene: TRBJ2-5
CDR3nt: TGCAGTGCTAGCCGCGGACAGGGAGAGTACTTC
CDR3aa: CSASRGQGEYF

abundance: .
d_gene: TRBD2
v_gene: TRBV5-4
j_gene: TRBJ2-2
CDR3nt: TGTGCCAGCAGCCCCCCCGGGGGGGGTGACACCGGGGAGCTGTTTTTT
CDR3aa: CASSPPGGGDTGELFF

abundance: .
d_gene: .
v_gene: TRBV2
j_gene: TRBJ2-5
CDR3nt: TGTGCCAGCAGTGCCCCTCTAGTGATCCTGGAGACCCAGTACTTC
CDR3aa: CASSAPLVILETQYF

abundance: few
d_gene: .
v_gene: TRBV7-2
j_gene: TRBJ2-3
CDR3nt: TGTGCCAGCAGCTTAAAACTAGCATACACCTCCACAGATACGCAGTATTTT
CDR3aa: CASSLKLAYTSTDTQYF

abundance: .
d_gene: .
v_gene: TRBV5-1
j_gene: TRBJ1-1
CDR3nt: TGCGCCAGCAGTTCACTCAATCCACCCCCTTTCTTT
CDR3aa: CASSSLNPPPFF

abundance: .
d_gene: .
v_gene: TRBV29-1
j_gene: TRBJ2-7
CDR3nt: TGCAGCGCTGGGGGCCTTTCCTACGAGCAGTACTTC
CDR3aa: CSAGGLSYEQYF

abundance: few
d_gene: TRBD1
v_gene: TRBV7-9
j_gene: TRBJ1-5
CDR3nt: TGTGCCAGCACCCAAGGACAGGGGGCGCGGAATCAGCCCCAGCATTTT
CDR3aa: CASTQGQGARNQPQHF

abundance: .
d_gene: TRBD1
v_gene: TRBV5-1
j_gene: TRBJ2-7
CDR3nt: TGCGCCAGCAGTGGGGCAGGGGGCAACGAGCAGTACTTC
CDR3aa: CASSGAGGNEQYF

abundance: .
d_gene: TRBD1
v_gene: TRBV29-1
j_gene: TRBJ1-4
CDR3nt: TGCAGCGTTGGACAGGGTAATGAAAAACTGTTTTTT
CDR3aa: CSVGQGNEKLFF

abundance: few
d_gene: TRBD2
v_gene: TRBV7-2
j_gene: TRBJ2-7
CDR3nt: TGCGCCAGCAGCCAATCCAGCGACGGGGGGGGGTACGAGCAGTACTTC
CDR3aa: CASSQSSDGGGYEQYF

abundance: .
d_gene: .
v_gene: TRBV27
j_gene: TRBJ2-6
CDR3nt: TGTGCCAGCAGTTCGATGACGGGCTCTGGGGCCAACGTCCTGACTTTC
CDR3aa: CASSSMTGSGANVLTF

abundance: .
d_gene: .
v_gene: TRBV7-2
j_gene: TRBJ1-4
CDR3nt: TGTGCCAGTCAACCCTGGGGAGCTGCTAATGAAAAACTGTTTTTT
CDR3aa: CASQPWGAANEKLFF

abundance: few
d_gene: .
v_gene: TRBV10-3
j_gene: TRBJ1-2
CDR3nt: TGTGCCATCAGTGGCTCGGACACAACGAACTATGGCTACACCTTC
CDR3aa: CAISGSDTTNYGYTF

abundance: few
d_gene: TRBD2
v_gene: TRBV7-2
j_gene: TRBJ2-3
CDR3nt: TGTGCCAGCAGCATTAGCGGGGGAAGCACAGATACGCAGTATTTT
CDR3aa: CASSISGGSTDTQYF

abundance: .
d_gene: .
v_gene: TRBV5-1
j_gene: TRBJ1-1
CDR3nt: TGCGCCAGCAGCTTCACCGACAGACCTCCTCCTCTTATGAACACTGAAGCTTTCTTT
CDR3aa: CASSFTDRPPPLMNTEAFF

abundance: .
d_gene: .
v_gene: TRBV2
j_gene: TRBJ2-7
CDR3nt: TGTGCCAGCAGTGTACAGCAATTCTACGAGCAGTACTTC
CDR3aa: CASSVQQFYEQYF

abundance: .
d_gene: TRBD1
v_gene: TRBV7-2
j_gene: TRBJ2-1
CDR3nt: TGTGCCAGCAGCTTAGCCACAGGGGGGCATGATGAGCAGTTCTTC
CDR3aa: CASSLATGGHDEQFF